The clone carrying this T cell receptor (beta chain) has just a few counts. The data originate from a study of T cells in Graves' hyperthyroidism and ophthalmopathy. V lost 4 bases to trimming and J lost 15 bases; unmatched junction nucleotides: 10. CDR1 is SGHRS and CDR2 is YFSETQ in the germline V gene. This CDR3 has 14 residues. Amplification of TCR beta CDR3 regions was performed using RNA transcripts as template. The HTBI set primed first-round TCR CDR3 RT-PCR. MiXCR, run by TCRdb on the multiplex PCR reads, gives a single entry per CDR3 protein. The sample has around 570,000 distinct CDR3 sequences; less than 20% are singletons.

The TCR was taken from a man in his forties with Graves' ophthalmopathy. V is TRBV5-1 and J is TRBJ2-4, with 13 bases lining up with TRBD2. Sequencing was done on a sample of blood. For the CDR3, the DNA is TGCGCCAGCAGCCCTACTAGCGGGAGGGCCGAGAGGTACTTC. As protein: CASSPTSGRAERYF.